The clone carrying this T cell receptor (beta chain) has at least ten counts. What it binds is unknown. CDR1 SGHTA and CDR2 FQGNSA come from the germline V gene. The CDR3 has 15 residues. Trimming took 1 base from V and 5 from J, leaving 14 bases between them. TCRdb re-called the reads through MiXCR, storing one row per CDR3 protein. The sample has around 550,000 distinct CDR3 sequences, approximately 26% seen once. These data are taken from a study of T cell repertoires in cytomegalovirus infection. Study background: An indication of both CMV infection and matching HLA type came from public TCR beta signatures. Study findings and constraints: Carriers of CMV plus the relevant HLA were identified by cumulative public TCR beta family frequency. The study found HLA-C-restricted CMV-specific TCR beta clonotypes dominating the ex vivo response.

The sequence was obtained from a human donor in good health (CMV status not recorded). Some clones in this sample may be carry-over from other donors' samples. The sequenced sample consisted of PBMCs. The V gene is TRBV7-2, the J gene TRBJ2-5; no firm D call. CDR3 protein: CASSLVSSTWETQYF. The CDR3 DNA sequence: TGTGCCAGCAGCTTAGTCTCGTCTACGTGGGAGACCCAGTACTTC.